The rows below give T cell receptor beta chains drawn from one sample of a study of blood T cells in healthy people across ages. TCRdb independently ran MiXCR on the 5' RACE reads; one entry per CDR3 protein. The sample lists about 940,000 distinct CDR3 sequences; 40% to 60% were seen once. The specimen was blood. These receptors came from a man aged 25-45 years in good health. CDR3s include the opening cysteine and the closing phenylalanine or tryptophan. A D gene is named only where the DNA matches it firmly.

d_gene | v_gene | CDR3aa
- | TRBV4-2 | CASSQSQGVLNTQYF
- | TRBV6-4 | CASSAGQENTEAFF
TRBD2 | TRBV20-1 | CSARGGGASWDEQFF
TRBD1 | TRBV9 | CASSVSPGQGYEQYF
TRBD2 | TRBV7-2 | CASTGLAGLHNEQFF
TRBD2 | TRBV6-6 | CASSPIGREGSYEQYF
TRBD2 | TRBV20-1 | CSARQLAASSYNEQFF
- | TRBV29-1 | CSVTVSGANVLTF
TRBD1 | TRBV12-3/TRBV12-4 | CASSLTGAPYEQYF
TRBD1 | TRBV12-3/TRBV12-4 | CACSSPTGVGETQYF
- | TRBV3-1 | CASSQLATSTDTQYF
- | TRBV7-2 | CASSPGMQGSYNEQFF
TRBD1 | TRBV7-2 | CASSLGQLNYGYTF
TRBD1 | TRBV4-1 | CASSQTRQGARLSGDTQYF
TRBD2 | TRBV7-2 | CASSFAGGGSYEQYF
TRBD1 | TRBV12-3/TRBV12-4 | CASSFTGGISYEQYF
- | TRBV5-1 | CASTQASNTGELFF
TRBD1 | TRBV20-1 | CSARDDNRGRIYGYTF
TRBD1 | TRBV13 | CASSSTGTGFYEQYF
- | TRBV7-9 | CASSLEAGVVEKLFF
TRBD1 | TRBV10-3 | CVISESDRAANTGELFF
- | TRBV7-2 | CASSPHMGGGSDTQYF
- | TRBV12-3/TRBV12-4 | CASSLASDRRGANVLTF
TRBD1 | TRBV20-1 | CSAGDRASNSPLHF
- | TRBV6-2/TRBV6-3 | CASSKAGPGTDTQYF
- | TRBV7-2 | CASTGFQRDTQYF
- | TRBV29-1 | CSVDGGSYEQYF
- | TRBV7-2 | CASSLDAGYSYEQYF
TRBD1 | TRBV29-1 | CSATRQGVALEAFF
TRBD1 | TRBV20-1 | CSARDIQGDNQPQHF
- | TRBV15 | CATSRDSRGNQPQHF